A selection of T cell receptor beta chains follows, all from one sample in a study of response to subunit inactivated influenza vaccine. MiXCR was run by TCRdb on the RT-PCR reads, yielding one entry per CDR3 protein. The sample shows just under 550,000 distinct CDR3 sequences, roughly 23% of them seen only once. A further study also used this sample, focusing on T cells expressing NK-cell markers.

The specimen was CD4+ T cells sorted from PBMCs, collected 11 to 12 days after vaccination. The source of these receptors is a man over 45 who received an inactivated influenza vaccine. The CDR3 runs from the conserved cysteine through the conserved F or W. D genes are given only for firm matches. The size field is filled for only some rows; it gives once, few, many or a size class.

>NA|TRBJ2-1|NA|TRBV7-9
CASSLEGGGSNEQFF
TGTGCCAGCAGCTTAGAAGGGGGGGGCTCCAATGAGCAGTTCTTC
>TRBD1|TRBJ2-7|NA|TRBV12-3/TRBV12-4
CASSLRDRDKQYF
TGTGCCAGCAGTTTACGGGACAGGGATAAGCAGTACTTC
>TRBD1|TRBJ2-2|few|TRBV28
CASRSPGQGPGELFF
TGTGCCAGCAGATCACCGGGACAGGGTCCCGGGGAGCTGTTTTTT
>NA|TRBJ1-6|few|TRBV5-1
CASSFGQEHSPLHF
TGCGCCAGCAGCTTTGGTCAGGAGCATTCACCCCTCCACTTT
>TRBD1|TRBJ2-1|NA|TRBV14
CASSQLPLTGAPYNEQFF
TGTGCCAGCAGCCAACTACCTCTGACAGGGGCCCCCTACAATGAGCAGTTCTTC
>NA|TRBJ2-3|NA|TRBV28
CASSLHTQYF
TGTGCCAGCAGTTTACATACGCAGTATTTT
>NA|TRBJ1-1|NA|TRBV20-1
CSATERLGYDTEAFF
TGCAGTGCTACCGAGAGATTGGGTTATGATACTGAAGCTTTCTTT
>TRBD1|TRBJ1-2|NA|TRBV20-1
CSARRGHDGYTF
TGCAGTGCTCGAAGGGGGCACGATGGCTACACCTTC
>TRBD1|TRBJ1-6|NA|TRBV20-1
CSAIPGTAYSPLHF
TGCAGTGCGATTCCCGGGACAGCTTATTCACCCCTCCACTTT
>NA|TRBJ2-5|few|TRBV24-1
CAVQERSSRETQYF
TGTGCCGTACAAGAGCGTTCTTCGCGGGAGACCCAGTACTTC
>NA|TRBJ2-7|NA|TRBV6-2/TRBV6-3
CASSQTGPEQYF
TGTGCCAGCAGTCAAACAGGGCCCGAGCAGTACTTC
>NA|TRBJ2-2|NA|TRBV5-1
CASSLVQAGTGELFF
TGCGCCAGCAGCTTGGTGCAGGCGGGCACCGGGGAGCTGTTTTTT
>NA|TRBJ2-7|few|TRBV6-1
CASSVAGAISYEQYF
TGTGCCAGCAGTGTCGCGGGGGCCATCTCCTACGAGCAGTACTTC
>TRBD1|TRBJ2-7|few|TRBV5-1
CASSSLQGAYEQYF
TGCGCCAGCAGCTCCCTCCAGGGGGCCTACGAGCAGTACTTC
>NA|TRBJ1-5|NA|TRBV20-1
CSARDGTYSNQPQHF
TGCAGTGCTAGAGATGGAACCTATAGCAATCAGCCCCAGCATTTT
>NA|TRBJ1-4|few|TRBV3-1
CASSQADGEKLFF
TGTGCCAGCAGCCAAGCGGATGGGGAAAAACTGTTTTTT
>NA|TRBJ2-3|few|TRBV7-9
CASSLSEPGAQYF
TGTGCCAGCAGCTTATCAGAGCCGGGGGCGCAGTATTTT
>NA|TRBJ2-3|NA|TRBV24-1
CATSRQDTSTDTQYF
TGTGCCACCAGCAGACAGGATACCAGCACAGATACGCAGTATTTT
>NA|TRBJ1-3|NA|TRBV29-1
CSVAQESGNTIYF
TGCAGCGTTGCGCAAGAATCTGGAAACACCATATATTTT
>NA|TRBJ2-5|few|TRBV7-9
CASSLDGYMETQYF
TGTGCCAGCAGCTTAGATGGGTATATGGAGACCCAGTACTTC
>NA|TRBJ2-3|NA|TRBV7-2
CASSPQTPDTQYF
TGTGCCAGCAGCCCCCAGACTCCAGATACGCAGTATTTT
>TRBD1|TRBJ1-1|NA|TRBV28
CATDRLNTEAFF
TGTGCTACGGACAGGTTAAACACTGAAGCTTTCTTT
>NA|TRBJ1-1|NA|TRBV14
CASSQEWRTEAFF
TGTGCCAGCAGCCAAGAATGGAGGACTGAAGCTTTCTTT
>TRBD1|TRBJ1-2|NA|TRBV6-5
CASSYSTGGFYGYTF
TGTGCCAGCAGTTACTCGACAGGGGGCTTCTATGGCTACACCTTC
>NA|TRBJ2-5|NA|TRBV20-1
CSARYPSSQETQYF
TGCAGTGCTAGATACCCGTCGTCCCAGGAGACCCAGTACTTC
>TRBD1|TRBJ2-2|many|TRBV2
CASSWTGANTGELFF
TGTGCCAGCAGTTGGACAGGGGCAAACACCGGGGAGCTGTTTTTT
>TRBD1|TRBJ1-1|few|TRBV7-9
CASSEGQVNTEAFF
TGTGCCAGCAGCGAGGGACAGGTGAACACTGAAGCTTTCTTT
>NA|TRBJ1-1|NA|TRBV12-3/TRBV12-4
CASNFAGSEAFF
TGTGCCAGCAATTTCGCGGGAAGTGAAGCTTTCTTT
>TRBD1|TRBJ2-7|few|TRBV29-1
CSVEEPGQEPQGEQYF
TGCAGCGTTGAAGAACCGGGACAGGAACCCCAGGGCGAGCAGTACTTC
>NA|TRBJ2-7|NA|TRBV20-1
CSASPRQVSYEQYF
TGCAGTGCTAGTCCCAGACAGGTTTCCTACGAGCAGTACTTC
>NA|TRBJ2-5|NA|TRBV7-2
CASSLGPQGGLETQYF
TGTGCCAGCAGCTTAGGCCCCCAAGGGGGTCTTGAGACCCAGTACTTC
>NA|TRBJ1-1|NA|TRBV11-2
CASSLSTSWAEAFF
TGTGCCAGCAGCTTATCAACCTCTTGGGCTGAAGCTTTCTTT
>NA|TRBJ2-3|NA|TRBV6-5
CASSYQAVTTTDTQYF
TGTGCCAGCAGTTACCAAGCGGTCACGACCACAGATACGCAGTATTTT
>NA|TRBJ1-5|NA|TRBV20-1
CSARTELISNQPQHF
TGCAGTGCTAGAACGGAACTTATTAGCAATCAGCCCCAGCATTTT
>TRBD1|TRBJ1-1|few|TRBV20-1
CSARPGQGLSRPEAFF
TGCAGTGCTAGACCGGGACAGGGTCTCAGCCGCCCTGAAGCTTTCTTT
>NA|TRBJ1-5|NA|TRBV28
CASNKVNQPQHF
TGTGCCAGCAACAAGGTCAATCAGCCCCAGCATTTT
>NA|TRBJ2-7|NA|TRBV6-2/TRBV6-3
CASRPWRAGYEQYF
TGTGCCAGCAGACCTTGGAGGGCAGGCTACGAGCAGTACTTC
>TRBD1|TRBJ2-7|NA|TRBV12-3/TRBV12-4
CASSIRDRGFYEQYF
TGTGCCAGCAGTATCCGGGACAGGGGGTTTTACGAGCAGTACTTC
>TRBD2|TRBJ2-3|NA|TRBV7-9
CASRGTSGTYTQYF
TGTGCCAGCAGGGGGACTAGCGGCACATATACGCAGTATTTT
>NA|TRBJ2-3|few|TRBV10-3
CATQSTRDNTDTQYF
TGTGCCACCCAATCGACCCGGGACAACACAGATACGCAGTATTTT
>NA|TRBJ1-6|few|TRBV18
CASSPSSTGGSPLHF
TGTGCCAGCTCACCATCGTCGACAGGCGGTTCACCCCTCCACTTT
>TRBD2|TRBJ2-7|few|TRBV7-2
CASSLLREAAEQYF
TGTGCCAGCAGCTTATTGCGGGAGGCTGCCGAGCAGTACTTC
>TRBD2|TRBJ2-1|NA|TRBV28
CASSFLSSGLYNEQFF
TGTGCCAGCAGTTTCCTTTCTAGCGGGCTATACAATGAGCAGTTCTTC
>TRBD1|TRBJ2-7|NA|TRBV5-1
CASSLAGQGSEQYF
TGCGCCAGCAGCTTGGCGGGACAGGGATCCGAGCAGTACTTC
>TRBD2|TRBJ2-1|few|TRBV6-2/TRBV6-3
CASSFGTTYNEQFF
TGTGCCAGCAGTTTCGGGACTACCTACAATGAGCAGTTCTTC
>TRBD2|TRBJ2-1|NA|TRBV5-1
CASSPGLAGNLAHNEQFF
TGCGCCAGCAGCCCGGGACTAGCGGGAAATTTGGCCCACAATGAGCAGTTCTTC
>TRBD2|TRBJ2-2|NA|TRBV25-1
CASSDREGTGELFF
TGTGCCAGCAGTGACAGGGAGGGCACCGGGGAGCTGTTTTTT
>TRBD2|TRBJ2-1|few|TRBV20-1
CSARAWASGALQGQFF
TGCAGTGCTAGGGCCTGGGCTAGCGGGGCCCTACAGGGGCAGTTCTTC
>NA|TRBJ2-1|NA|TRBV5-4
CASSPGSSGKDYNEQFF
TGTGCCAGCAGCCCAGGGAGTAGCGGCAAAGACTACAATGAGCAGTTCTTC
>TRBD1|TRBJ1-1|many|TRBV29-1
CSVADRATEAFF
TGCAGCGTTGCGGACAGGGCCACTGAAGCTTTCTTT
>NA|TRBJ1-4|NA|TRBV11-2
CTSSLLRVEKLFF
TGTACCAGCAGCTTACTCAGAGTTGAAAAACTGTTTTTT
>TRBD1|TRBJ1-1|NA|TRBV19
CASSTHTGVNTEAFF
TGTGCCAGTAGCACCCATACAGGGGTGAACACTGAAGCTTTCTTT
>NA|TRBJ2-7|few|TRBV12-3/TRBV12-4
CASSDRGTGSYEQYF
TGTGCCAGCAGTGATCGAGGAACGGGTAGCTACGAGCAGTACTTC
>NA|TRBJ2-7|NA|TRBV3-1
CASSRADSLSYEQYF
TGTGCCAGCAGCCGAGCGGACAGTCTCTCCTACGAGCAGTACTTC